These 14 T cell receptor beta chains were sequenced from one sample in a study of CD8 T cells in ankylosing spondylitis. In TCRdb, the 5' RACE reads were re-called with MiXCR into one record per CDR3 protein. The sample has roughly 170,000 distinct CDR3 sequences, 9.8% seen once. Sequencing input: blood, either unsorted or a sorted T cell fraction (not recorded which). The origin of the receptors is a female donor with ankylosing spondylitis or in good health (not recorded which).

The V gene is TRBV24-1, the J gene TRBJ2-3; D unclear. The CDR3 contains 16 residues. Trimming cost V 1 base and J 2 bases, with 12 bases left between them. From germline, CDR1 is KGHDR and CDR2 SFDVKD. Written as DNA, the CDR3 is TGTGCCACCAGTGATTTTAGGCAGGACCTCACAGATACGCAGTATTTT. Translation: CATSDFRQDLTDTQYF.

This clonotype was seen more than once but under ten times. This CDR3 reads CASSQDHDPYYEQYF. In nucleotides, the CDR3 is TGCGCCAGCAGCCAAGATCATGACCCTTACTACGAGCAGTACTTC. This sequence joins TRBV4-3 and TRBJ2-7; no clear D. The CDR3 contains 15 residues. Trimming shortened V by 0 bases and J by 3 bases, and 12 bases separated the two germline ends. The V gene's germline CDR1 is LGHNA and CDR2 YSLEER.

This clonotype was seen more than once but under ten times. At one end the junction does not follow the germline gene, possibly because of a read error. V gene TRBV29-1 combines with J gene TRBJ2-2, with a tentative D call TRBD2 (5 bases). The CDR3 sequence is 13 residues long. Germline values: CDR1 SQVTM, CDR2 ANQGSEA. CDR3 bases: TGCAGCGTAGAAGCGGTGAACACCGGGGAGCTGTTTTTT. Translated, it gives CSVEAVNTGELFF.

This clonotype was detected many times. The chain is built from TRBV7-6 and TRBJ2-7, with D possibly TRBD2 on 5 matching bases. In germline, CDR1 is SGHVS, CDR2 FNYEAQ. The CDR3 covers 15 residues. Trimming took 4 bases from V and 1 from J, leaving 14 bases between them. As DNA, the CDR3 is TGTGCCAGCAGCTATTCTCGCGACTATTCCTACGAGCAGTACTTC. As protein: CASSYSRDYSYEQYF.

This clonotype was seen repeatedly, ten times or more. The chain is built from TRBV12-3 or TRBV12-4 and TRBJ1-5; D may be TRBD1 (6 bases). This CDR3 contains 15 residues. The V end was cut by 6 bases, the J end by 3 bases, with 15 bases between. For the CDR3, the DNA is TGTGCCAGCAGCCCAGGGGCGGGGAACAATCAGCCCCAGCATTTT. This translates into CASSPGAGNNQPQHF.

The CDR3 bases are TGTGCCAGCAGCTTAGACTCGGGGGGGGATGGCTACACCTTC. Residues: CASSLDSGGDGYTF. The chain combines TRBV7-2 with TRBJ1-2; the D gene is possibly TRBD1 (5 bases). Germline lookup yields CDR1 SGHTA and CDR2 FQGNSA. Trimming pared 1 base from V and 6 bases from J, leaving 12 bases between. The CDR3 sequence is 14 residues long.

This clonotype has at least ten counts. The gene calls are TRBV9 and TRBJ2-1; the D gene is possibly TRBD2 (6 bases). Trimming stripped 3 bases from V and 2 bases from J, with 12 bases between. Germline V gene lookup returns CDR1 SGDLS and CDR2 YYNGEE. This CDR3 is 15 amino acids long. The DNA of the CDR3 is TGTGCCAGCAGCGCCGGAGGGTCTACCTACAATGAGCAGTTCTTC. Residues: CASSAGGSTYNEQFF.

There are a few counts of this clonotype. The rearrangement uses TRBV28 and TRBJ2-1; perhaps TRBD1 as D (6 bases). V lost 10 bases and J 4 bases, leaving 20 bases between the germline ends. CDR3 length: 15 residues. Germline lookup yields CDR1 MDHEN and CDR2 SYDVKM. For the CDR3, the DNA is TGTGCCACCGCTCCGACAGGTCTTTTTTACAATGAGCAGTTCTTC. Amino acids: CATAPTGLFYNEQFF.

This chain joins TRBV4-3 and TRBJ1-2; TRBD1 matches at 7 bases. After removal of 0 bases from V and 5 bases from J, the junction contained 9 bases not matched to a gene. This CDR3 contains 16 residues. Germline lookup yields CDR1 LGHNA and CDR2 YSLEER. CDR3 in amino acids: CASSQDRRGRGYGYTF. CDR3 nucleotide sequence: TGCGCCAGCAGCCAAGATAGGAGGGGGCGAGGGTATGGCTACACCTTC.

This clonotype was found many times. This rearrangement joins TRBV7-8 to TRBJ2-7; 9 bases agree with TRBD1. Germline assignment: CDR1 SGHVS and CDR2 FQNEAQ. Trimming at V came to 2 bases and at J to 3 bases, leaving 5 bases not matched to a gene. The CDR3 covers 15 residues. The CDR3 region is CASSLIPGQGYEQYF. The CDR3 nucleotides are TGTGCCAGCAGCTTAATACCGGGACAGGGCTACGAGCAGTACTTC.

Only a few counts were recorded for this clonotype. This rearrangement joins TRBV11-2 to TRBJ2-7; D may be TRBD2 (6 bases). This CDR3 has 15 amino acids. Trimming stripped 1 base from V and 3 bases from J, with 13 bases between. Germline V lookup: CDR1 SGHAT, CDR2 FQNNGV. CDR3 DNA sequence: TGTGCCAGCAGCTTAGTCTCTACGGGAGTCTACGAGCAGTACTTC. Amino acid sequence: CASSLVSTGVYEQYF.

This clonotype was seen many times. The chain uses TRBV3-1 and TRBJ2-3, with TRBD2 matching over 7 bases. Trimming cost V 1 base and J 0 bases; bases outside gene matches: 7. Germline V gives CDR1 LGHDT, CDR2 YNNKEL (reference sequence). The CDR3 extends over 17 amino acids. The CDR3 bases are TGTGCCAGCAGCCAAGGGATTGGTAGCGGGAGCACAGATACGCAGTATTTT. It encodes CASSQGIGSGSTDTQYF.

The chain links TRBV25-1 to TRBJ2-5; the D gene is possibly TRBD2 (6 bases). Trimming removed 2 bases from V and 1 base from J, with 14 bases in between. CDR3 size: 16 residues. Per germline, CDR1 MGHDK and CDR2 SYGVNS. For the CDR3, the DNA is TGTGCCAGCAGTGAAGCGGTGTTAGCGGCCCAAGAGACCCAGTACTTC. Its protein is CASSEAVLAAQETQYF.

This clonotype came up many times. J is TRBJ2-2 and V is TRBV5-5; TRBD1 matches at 7 bases. CDR3 length: 15 amino acids. Looked up from germline, CDR1 is SGHKS and CDR2 is YYEKEE (reference sequence). Trimming removed 2 bases from V and 5 bases from J; junction bases left unmatched: 6. CDR3 nucleotide sequence: TGTGCCAGCAGCTTCCGACAGGGTGGGACCGGGGAGCTGTTTTTT. The encoded protein is CASSFRQGGTGELFF.